The clone carrying this T cell receptor beta chain has a handful of counts. Its matching antigen is unknown. The sample originates from a study of beta chain features in type 1 diabetes. Whole-study results and caveats: Patients with Type 1 diabetes showed moderately but significantly shorter TCRB CDR3s in all four CD4+ subsets.

Expressed TCRB transcripts were sequenced, since all the RNA that had been isolated was reverse transcribed. Method: immunoSEQ multiplex PCR; TCRdb's copy keeps in-frame clones and lacks some. The data contain roughly 180,000 clones, 7.5% to 8.5% of them singletons. In germline, CDR1 is MDHEN, CDR2 SYDVKM. The CDR3 has 12 amino acids. Losses at the gene ends were 5 bases for V and 3 bases for J; bases not matched to a gene: 1. Each sorted fraction was over 95% pure. The specimen was central memory CD4+ T cells from blood. The sequence was collected from a man younger than 35 with type 1 diabetes. The gene calls are TRBV28 and TRBJ2-7, with 7 bases matching TRBD1. The CDR3 sequence is CASSGTDYEQYF. The CDR3 DNA sequence: TGTGCCAGCAGTGGGACAGACTACGAGCAGTACTTC. Looking up the rest from reference TRBV28 and TRBJ2-7 gives the full variable domain: DVKVTQSSRYLVKRTGEKVFLECVQDMDHENMFWYRQDPGLGLRLIYFSYDVKMKEKGDIPEGYSVSREKKERFSLILESASTNQTSMYLCASSGTDYEQYFGPGTRLTVT.